This T cell receptor (beta chain) was sequenced during a study of shared clonotypes between healthy human individuals. Study at large: A donor's plate count was three for CD4 naive and three for CD4 memory; CD8 naive had two and CD8 memory one.

The sample holds one count of this clone. The antigen remains unidentified. An assay was performed, and its level was deep. TCRdb's table, derived via immunoSEQ multiplex PCR, lists solely in-frame clones and lacks some. The sample has roughly 2 million clones; roughly 96% are singletons. Study outcomes and limitations: With few donors, the genetic and exposure-history diversity represented was limited. As a rule, naive subsets had a larger estimated richness than memory subsets.

Germline loops: CDR1 MNHNS, CDR2 SASEGT. This CDR3 has 15 amino acids. Trimming took off 10 bases at V and 0 bases at J, with 19 bases between the two ends. The receptor was derived from a young man in good health. The gene calls are TRBV6-1 and TRBJ2-7; D is perhaps TRBD2 (5 bases). The sequenced material came from naive CD4+ T cells sorted from blood. Documented subset: CD45RA+ positively selected. CDR3: CATTWVPGSSYEQYF. DNA for the CDR3: TGTGCCACCACTTGGGTCCCTGGGAGCTCCTACGAGCAGTACTTC.